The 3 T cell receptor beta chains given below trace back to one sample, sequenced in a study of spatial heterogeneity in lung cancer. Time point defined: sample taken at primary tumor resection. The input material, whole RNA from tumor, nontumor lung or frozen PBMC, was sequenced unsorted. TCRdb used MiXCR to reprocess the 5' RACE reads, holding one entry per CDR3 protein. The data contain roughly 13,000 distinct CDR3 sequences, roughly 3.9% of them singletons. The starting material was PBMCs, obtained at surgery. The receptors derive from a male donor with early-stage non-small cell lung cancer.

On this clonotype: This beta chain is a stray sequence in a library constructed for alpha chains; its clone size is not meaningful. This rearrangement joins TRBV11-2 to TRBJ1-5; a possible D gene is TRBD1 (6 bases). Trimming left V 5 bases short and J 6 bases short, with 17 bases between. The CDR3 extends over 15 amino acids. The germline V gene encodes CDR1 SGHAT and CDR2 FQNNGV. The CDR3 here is CASSVSPGASQPQHF. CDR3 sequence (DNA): TGTGCCAGCAGCGTTAGCCCAGGGGCCTCTCAGCCCCAGCATTTT.

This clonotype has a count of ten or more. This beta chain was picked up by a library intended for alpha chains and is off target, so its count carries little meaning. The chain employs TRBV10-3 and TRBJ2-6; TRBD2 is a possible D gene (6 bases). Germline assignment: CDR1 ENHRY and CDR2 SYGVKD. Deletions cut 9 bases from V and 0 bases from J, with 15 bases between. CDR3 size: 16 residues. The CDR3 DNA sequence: TGTGCCATTAGTAGCGGAACAGACTCTGGGGCCAACGTCCTGACTTTC. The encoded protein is CAISSGTDSGANVLTF.

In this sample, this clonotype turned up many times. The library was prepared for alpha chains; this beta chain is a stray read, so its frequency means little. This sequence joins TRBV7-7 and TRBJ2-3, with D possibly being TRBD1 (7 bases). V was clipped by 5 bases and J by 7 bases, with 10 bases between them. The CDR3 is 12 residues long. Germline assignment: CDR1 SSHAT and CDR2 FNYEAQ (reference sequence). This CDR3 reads CASSPGGYTQYF. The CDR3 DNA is TGTGCCAGCAGCCCAGGGGGGTATACGCAGTATTTT.